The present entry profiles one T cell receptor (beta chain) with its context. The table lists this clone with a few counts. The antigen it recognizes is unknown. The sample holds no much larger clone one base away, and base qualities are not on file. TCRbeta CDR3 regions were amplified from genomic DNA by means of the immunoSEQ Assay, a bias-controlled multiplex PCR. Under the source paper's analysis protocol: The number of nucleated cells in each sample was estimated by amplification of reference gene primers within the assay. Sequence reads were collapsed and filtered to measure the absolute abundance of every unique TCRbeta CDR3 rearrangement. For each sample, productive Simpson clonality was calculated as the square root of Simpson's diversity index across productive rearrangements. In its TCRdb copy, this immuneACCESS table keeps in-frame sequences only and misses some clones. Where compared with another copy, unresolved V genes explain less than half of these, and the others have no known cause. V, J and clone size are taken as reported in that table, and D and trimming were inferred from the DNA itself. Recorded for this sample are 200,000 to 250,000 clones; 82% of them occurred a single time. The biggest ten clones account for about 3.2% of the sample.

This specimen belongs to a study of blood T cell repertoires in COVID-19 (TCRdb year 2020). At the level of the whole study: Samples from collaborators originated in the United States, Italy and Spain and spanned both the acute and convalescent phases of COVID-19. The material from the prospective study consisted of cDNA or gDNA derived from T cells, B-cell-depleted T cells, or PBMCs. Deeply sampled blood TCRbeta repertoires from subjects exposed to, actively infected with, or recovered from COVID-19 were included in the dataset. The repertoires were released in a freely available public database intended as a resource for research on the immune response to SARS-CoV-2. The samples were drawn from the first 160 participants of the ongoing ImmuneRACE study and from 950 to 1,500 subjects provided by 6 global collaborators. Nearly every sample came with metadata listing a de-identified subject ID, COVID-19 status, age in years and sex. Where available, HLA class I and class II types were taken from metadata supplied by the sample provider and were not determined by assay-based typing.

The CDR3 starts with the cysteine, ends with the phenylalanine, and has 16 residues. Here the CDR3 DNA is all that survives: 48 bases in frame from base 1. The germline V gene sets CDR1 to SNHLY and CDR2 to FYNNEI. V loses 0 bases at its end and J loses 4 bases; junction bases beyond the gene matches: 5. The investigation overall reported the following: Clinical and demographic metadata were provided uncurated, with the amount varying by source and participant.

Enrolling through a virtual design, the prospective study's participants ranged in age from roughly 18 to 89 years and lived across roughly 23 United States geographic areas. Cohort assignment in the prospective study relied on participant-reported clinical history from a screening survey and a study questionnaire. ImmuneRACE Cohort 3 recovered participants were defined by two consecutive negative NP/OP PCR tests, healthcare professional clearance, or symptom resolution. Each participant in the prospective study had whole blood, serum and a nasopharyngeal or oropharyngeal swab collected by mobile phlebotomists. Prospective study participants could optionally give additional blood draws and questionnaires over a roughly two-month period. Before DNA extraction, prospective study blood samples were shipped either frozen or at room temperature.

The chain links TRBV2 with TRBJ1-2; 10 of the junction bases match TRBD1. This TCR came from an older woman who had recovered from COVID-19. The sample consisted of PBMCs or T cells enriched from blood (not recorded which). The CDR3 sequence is CASSEAGTGASYGYTF. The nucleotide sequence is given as TGTGCCAGCAGTGAAGCCGGGACAGGGGCTAGCTATGGCTACACCTTC.